This T cell receptor beta chain was profiled in a study of OX40 agonist ivuxolimab in advanced cancers. Study context: Patients were treated with intravenous ivuxolimab, dosed at 0.01 to 10 mg/kg and infused every 2 weeks. Prior anti-PD-1, anti-PD-L1 or anti-CTLA-4 therapy did not bar entry, and approximately 40% had some.

V lost 9 bases and J lost 5; bases outside the gene matches: 17. The CDR3 runs to 17 residues. Looked up from germline, CDR1 is LNHDA and CDR2 is SQIVND (reference sequence). Comments on this clone: The antigen is not known.

Some clones are missing from TCRdb's copy, which holds only in-frame ones; the method was immunoSEQ multiplex PCR. Here the sample spans 65,000 to 100,000 clones, about 90% being singletons. Notes on the study in general: At doses 0.1 to 3.0 mg/kg, CD4+ and CD8+ clones expanded.

The sample was CD4+ or CD8+ T cells sorted from blood, taken in a trial of the OX40 agonist ivuxolimab. This TCR derives from an adult with an advanced solid tumor such as melanoma, head and neck, liver or kidney cancer. The chain recombines TRBV19 with TRBJ1-1; 11 nucleotides match TRBD1. CDR3 nucleotide sequence: TGTGCCAGCCGACCCGGGACAGGGGGATCTCAGGGGACTGAAGCTTTCTTT. It specifies CASRPGTGGSQGTEAFF.